The source of this T cell receptor (beta chain) is a study of CXCR3-negative and CXCR3-positive naive CD8 T cells. Study outcomes and limitations: Diversity ran similarly high across both naive subsets but far lower in memory CD8+ cells. Naive cells that were CXCR3-negative or CXCR3-positive used TRBV-TRBJ genes alike, while memory cells diverged.

The authors made the TRB cDNA libraries by 5' RACE using UMI labels. From the 5' RACE reads, TCRdb lists one entry per CDR3 protein and no DNA. This sample contains roughly 100,000 distinct CDR3 sequences. Of note for this clonotype: Its antigen remains unknown.

CDR1 is GTSNPN and CDR2 is SVGIG in the germline V gene (reference sequence). The CDR3 length is 14 residues. Within the CD8+ T cell compartment, naive cells were CD45RO-CCR7+CD27+CD95-. The receptor's source is a human donor in good health. Some clones in this sample may be carry-over from other donors' samples. Material for sequencing was naive CXCR3- CD8+ T cells from blood. Sample subset: CD45RO-CCR7+CD27+CD95- naive CD8+ T cells lacking CXCR3 (TNR3-). V is TRBV30 and J is TRBJ2-7. The CDR3 loop is CACNPTQDSYEQYF.